Sequencing of this TCR beta chain was carried out in a study of early T cells in non-severe SARS-CoV-2 infection. CDR3 length: 15 residues. The V end lost 2 bases, the J end lost 5 bases, and 10 bases lay between the germline ends. Each CDR3 protein is one row after TCRdb ran MiXCR on the 5' RACE reads. The profile shows about 76,000 distinct CDR3 sequences, around 11% of them singletons. The receptor's source is an adult who was a healthcare worker with PCR-confirmed SARS-CoV-2 infection or an uninfected control (not recorded which). This rearrangement joins TRBV12-3 or TRBV12-4 to TRBJ1-6; unclear D gene. The sample comprised whole blood. CDR3 nucleotides: TGTGCCAGCAGTTTATTAGTGGTGGATAATTCACCCCTCCACTTT. Protein product: CASSLLVVDNSPLHF.